Listed here is a single T cell receptor beta chain. What antigen it recognizes has not been identified. Per-base quality was not reported, and no clone a single base away is much larger than it. The record originates from a study of early T cells in non-severe SARS-CoV-2 infection (dated by TCRdb to about 2021). Background for the entire study: Bulk RNA from unsorted whole blood was used for TCR sequencing, so alpha and beta chains could not be paired.

Sequences SQVTM (CDR1) and ANQGSEA (CDR2) are obtained from the germline V gene. Spanning cysteine to phenylalanine, the CDR3 consists of 16 amino acids. Only the CDR3 DNA stays, 48 bases, in frame from base 1. V is reduced by 7 bases and J by 1 base, leaving a spacing of 22 bases between them. Study-wide findings and limitations: VDJdb matching was skewed toward anti-spike CD8 responses, so virus-specific expansions were likely underestimated and private and CD4 specificities were missed.

Set within a cohort of healthcare workers in London, UK, this nested case-control study involved weekly PCR testing of nasopharyngeal swabs along with blood sampling. Between 23 and 31 March 2020, the week of the UK lockdown, healthcare workers were enrolled and then followed up weekly for as long as 16 weeks. Preparation of the library involved 5' RACE. Data came from a NextSeq 500. Unique molecular identifiers were attached to individual cDNA molecules in the TCR library protocol so that sequencing error and PCR bias could be corrected. Sequencing covered both TCR alpha and beta chains, and within each sample the abundances of alpha and beta sequences were tightly co-correlated. The source study handled its data this way. Decombinator V4 was used to annotate the V gene, J gene and CDR3 of the TCR sequences. TCRs were defined as expanded if a significant change between any two time points was detected under a Poisson model with p below 0.0001. TCR abundances were normalised to the total number of TCRs sequenced per sample and expressed as counts per million. TRAV1-2 paired with TRAJ12, TRAJ20 or TRAJ33 defined MAIT TCRs, while TRAV10 paired with TRAJ18 defined iNKT TCRs. VDJdb, accessed 1 November 2021, was searched for CMV, EBV and SARS-CoV-2 annotated TCRs, with TCRs annotated for multiple antigens excluded. TCRdb took the public reads, trimmed them with fastp at Q25, ran MiXCR for clone calling and kept in-frame beta chains. Rows with one shared CDR3 protein collapse into an entry with the most common genes and DNA. Clone size and V and J calls follow TCRdb, not the original study. The sample contains roughly 57,000 distinct CDR3 sequences, around 12% of them found a single time. The ten largest clones add up to 2% to 3% of the sample.

The chain uses TRBV29-1 and TRBJ1-1; TRBD1 is perhaps the D gene, given 5 matching bases. This clonotype was obtained from an adult who was a healthcare worker with PCR-confirmed SARS-CoV-2 infection or an uninfected control (not recorded which). This specimen consisted of whole blood, obtained at baseline. The nucleotides read TGCAGCGCCGGCGCAGGGAATCGCCGGCCGAACACTGAAGCTTTCTTT. Translated, this gives CSAGAGNRRPNTEAFF.